These T cell receptor beta chains were read from a single sample in a study of graft-versus-host responses after intestinal transplantation. Measured with immunoSEQ multiplex PCR; TCRdb has only the in-frame clones, and not every one. Among tens of thousands of clones listed, around 93% were seen once. Specimen: PBMCs, collected about 120 weeks after a first intestinal transplant, on the day of a second. The receptor source for this set is a human patient who received an intestinal transplant, so some T cells may come from the graft donor. Both conserved end residues are part of each CDR3. D genes are given only for firm matches. Rows give clone size only sometimes, using once, few, many, or a class for an expanded clone.

v_gene	j_gene	d_gene	abundance	CDR3nt	CDR3aa
TRBV6-4	TRBJ2-1	TRBD2	.	TGTGCCAGCAGTGACGGGGGACTAGCGTACAATGAGCAGTTCTTC	CASSDGGLAYNEQFF
TRBV4-2	TRBJ2-1	.	.	TGTGCCAGCAGCAAGGGGGAATACAATGAGCAGTTCTTC	CASSKGEYNEQFF
TRBV11-2	TRBJ2-1	.	.	TGTGCCAGCAGCTTAGGCGCGGCCAATGAGCAGCTCTTC	CASSLGAANEQLF
TRBV29-1	TRBJ1-5	.	.	TGCAGCGTTATCAGGCCCAGCAATCAGCCCCAGCATTTT	CSVIRPSNQPQHF
TRBV7-9	TRBJ2-3	.	.	TGTGCCAGCAGCTTAGATCCGGGGAGCTTCACAGATACGCAGTATTTT	CASSLDPGSFTDTQYF
TRBV11-2	TRBJ2-7	.	.	TGTGCCAGCAGCTTAGATCATAGCGGCGAGCAGTACTTC	CASSLDHSGEQYF
TRBV28	TRBJ2-7	.	.	TGTGCCTCTGCGAGGGGCAGAGTCTACGAGCAGTACTTC	CASARGRVYEQYF
TRBV2	TRBJ1-2	.	.	TGTGCCAGCAGTGACAGGGTGGACTATGGCTACACCTTC	CASSDRVDYGYTF
TRBV6-1	TRBJ2-7	TRBD1	.	TGTGCCAGTGGGACAGGGTACGAGCAGTACTTC	CASGTGYEQYF
TRBV11-3	TRBJ2-7	.	.	TGTGCCAGCAGCTTACAGGTCGGCTGGCTCCTCGGAGAGCAGTACTTC	CASSLQVGWLLGEQYF
TRBV10-1	TRBJ2-1	.	.	TGCGCCAGCAGTGTAAGCTCGGGGAATGAGCAGTTCTTC	CASSVSSGNEQFF
TRBV7-2	TRBJ2-7	TRBD2	.	TGTGCCAGCAGCTTAGCGGGAGGGCACTACGAGCAGTACTTC	CASSLAGGHYEQYF
TRBV25-1	TRBJ2-1	.	.	TGTGCCACAGCCGGACCCGCCAACAATGAGCAGTTCTTC	CATAGPANNEQFF
TRBV7-9	TRBJ2-7	.	.	TGTGCCAGCAGCCCGAATCACTACGAGCAGTACTTC	CASSPNHYEQYF
TRBV5-1	TRBJ1-3	TRBD1	few	TGCGCCAGCAGCGTGACAGGGGGCGCCGGAAACACCATATATTTT	CASSVTGGAGNTIYF
TRBV6-5	TRBJ2-7	.	.	TGTGCCAGCACCAAATGGGACGGGACCTACGAGCAGTACTTC	CASTKWDGTYEQYF
TRBV14	TRBJ2-3	.	.	TGTGCCAGCAGCCAAGTAGGAGCGAGCCCAAGCACAGATACGCAGTATTTT	CASSQVGASPSTDTQYF
TRBV6-6	TRBJ2-1	TRBD1	.	TGTGCCAGCAGTTCGGGACAGAGCCACAATGAGCAGTTCTTC	CASSSGQSHNEQFF
TRBV4-1	TRBJ1-5	.	.	TGCGCCAGCAGCCCCTCCCCCTTT	CASSPSPF
TRBV2	TRBJ1-1	TRBD1	.	TGTGCCGCGGGACAGGGTTATTCTAACACTGAAGCTTTCTTT	CAAGQGYSNTEAFF
TRBV28	TRBJ2-1	TRBD1	.	TGTGCCAGCAGTTCTCCCGGGACAGGAGACTACAATGAGCAGTTCTTC	CASSSPGTGDYNEQFF
TRBV7-9	TRBJ2-7	.	.	TGTGCCAGCAGCCCAGGGAGCCACGAGCAGTACTTC	CASSPGSHEQYF
TRBV2	TRBJ1-4	TRBD1	.	TGTGCCAGCACCATAGTAACAGGGGCGGTTAATGAAAAACTGTTTTTT	CASTIVTGAVNEKLFF
TRBV6-5	TRBJ2-1	.	.	TGTGCCAGCAGTCCCGGACAGAGGATTGATGAGCAGTTCTTC	CASSPGQRIDEQFF
TRBV6-1	TRBJ2-1	.	.	TGTGCCAGCAGTCGCTTAACCCGGCAGTTCTTC	CASSRLTRQFF
TRBV2	TRBJ2-5	.	.	TGTGCCAGCAGGACAGGACAAGAGACCCAGTACTTC	CASRTGQETQYF
TRBV11-2	TRBJ2-1	.	.	TGTGCCAGCAGCTTTCCAGGGGGGAGCTCCTACAATGAGCAGTTCTTC	CASSFPGGSSYNEQFF
TRBV5-1	TRBJ2-7	.	.	TGCGCCAGCAGCTCACAACTGACAGCCCGCTACGAGCAGTACTTC	CASSSQLTARYEQYF
TRBV9	TRBJ2-5	TRBD2	.	TGTGCCAGCAGTACGTCCGGCGGGAGCGGCGAGACCCAGTACTTC	CASSTSGGSGETQYF
TRBV9	TRBJ2-1	.	.	TGTGCCAGCAGCGTAGAGGGGGGGCCCTACAATGAGCAGTTCTTC	CASSVEGGPYNEQFF
TRBV18	TRBJ2-7	.	.	TGTGCCAGCTCACCATCATCAGAAGGCGAGCAGTACTTC	CASSPSSEGEQYF
TRBV20-1	TRBJ2-3	.	.	TGCAGTGCCCTAAGGCAATCGGCGTATTTT	CSALRQSAYF
TRBV13	TRBJ2-3	.	.	TGTGCCAGCAGCCCTTGGGTAGGGCCAGATACGCAGTATTTT	CASSPWVGPDTQYF
TRBV9	TRBJ2-1	TRBD2	.	TGTGCCAGCAGCCTTCGGACTAGCGGGAGTGATGAGCAGTTCTTC	CASSLRTSGSDEQFF
TRBV2	TRBJ1-2	TRBD1	.	TGTGCCAGCTGGGACAGCCAGTACTATGGCTACACCTTC	CASWDSQYYGYTF
TRBV7-6	TRBJ2-1	TRBD2	.	TGTGCCAGCAGCTTGAGGCCGGCTCAGGGAGGGATTGAGCAGTTCTTC	CASSLRPAQGGIEQFF
TRBV30	TRBJ2-7	.	.	TGTGCCTGGAGTGTACGGGTAGGGTTTCGTAAGGCCTACGAGCAGTACTTC	CAWSVRVGFRKAYEQYF
TRBV6-5	TRBJ2-7	TRBD1	.	TGTGCCAGCAGTTACCGGGGACAGGGGATAAACGAGCAGTACTTC	CASSYRGQGINEQYF
TRBV21-1	TRBJ2-1	.	.	TGTGCCAGCAGCAATGGGATAGCGGGAGGGCCCAATGAGCAGTTCTTC	CASSNGIAGGPNEQFF
TRBV30	TRBJ2-7	TRBD2	.	TGTGCCTGGAGTGGGCTAGCGGGCTACGAGCAGTACTTC	CAWSGLAGYEQYF
TRBV6-5	TRBJ1-5	.	.	TGTGCCAGCAGACCCGGACCTGGCAATCAGCCCCAGCATTTT	CASRPGPGNQPQHF
TRBV19	TRBJ1-5	TRBD1	.	TGTGCCAGTTCAGGGGGCTTCAGCAATCAGCCCCAGCATTTT	CASSGGFSNQPQHF
TRBV4-2	TRBJ2-7	.	.	TGTGCCAGCAGCCGGGTGGGAGACTCCTACGAGCAGTACTTC	CASSRVGDSYEQYF
TRBV7-9	TRBJ2-7	.	once	TGTGCCAGCAGCTCGACAGCTTACGAGCAGTACTTC	CASSSTAYEQYF
TRBV5-1	TRBJ2-7	TRBD1	once	TGCGCCAGCAGCTTGAGACAGGGGGACTACGAGCAGTACTTC	CASSLRQGDYEQYF
TRBV9	TRBJ2-7	TRBD1	.	TGTGCCAGCAGCCCGACAACAGGGGGCGCGGGCGAGCAGTACTTC	CASSPTTGGAGEQYF
TRBV28	TRBJ2-3	.	.	TGTGCCAGCATGGGTCCCCCGGGGAGCTCCACAGATACGCAGTATTTT	CASMGPPGSSTDTQYF
TRBV5-1	TRBJ1-4	.	.	TGCGCCAGCAGCTTGGTGGGGGGTCCCGAAAAACTGTTTTTT	CASSLVGGPEKLFF
TRBV11-2	TRBJ2-7	TRBD2	once	TGTGCCAGCAGCTTCGGGCGACGGGAGGACCGGAACTCCCTCTACGAGCAGTACTTC	CASSFGRREDRNSLYEQYF
TRBV28	TRBJ1-5	TRBD1	few	TGTGCCAGCAGTCGGACAGGGGTCGAGTTTCTGTTT	CASSRTGVEFLF
TRBV10-1	TRBJ2-3	.	.	TGCGCCAGCAGTGATACAGGCACAGATACGCAGTATTTT	CASSDTGTDTQYF
TRBV2	TRBJ2-1	TRBD1	.	TGTGCCAACTATATCGGGACAGGGTTGTATGAGCAGTTCTTC	CANYIGTGLYEQFF
TRBV25-1	TRBJ1-2	.	.	TGTGCCAGCAGTGAGGTAGGCTCTAACTATGGCTACACCTTC	CASSEVGSNYGYTF